The source of this TCR beta chain is a study of T cell responses to AZD1222 COVID-19 vaccine. Broader study findings: Without day 14 samples, only post-peak T cell repertoires were studied. Vaccine-related CD4 TCRs covered spike, predominating at 160-218 and 743-854. Baseline testing showed seropositivity in only a handful of AZD1222 recipients. Females outnumbered males among donors, who were mostly white British; clonal diversity was possibly underestimated.

With regard to this clone: What it binds is not known.

Assay: immunoSEQ multiplex PCR; the TCRdb copy retains only in-frame clones and omits some. Here the sample spans over 30,000 clones, about 90% being singletons. Sample: peripheral blood, taken 28 days after the second dose of the MenACWY control vaccine. This receptor was obtained from an adult who received the MenACWY meningococcal vaccine as a control.

The CDR3 DNA is TGTGCCAGCTCACCCTACTTGGGGCAGGGCAATCAGCCCCAGCATTTT. Translated, it gives CASSPYLGQGNQPQHF. The genes are TRBV18 and TRBJ1-5; D possibly corresponds to TRBD1 (5 bases). Germline-derived CDR1 and CDR2 are KGHSH and LQKENI. Trimming shortened V by 3 bases and J by 2 bases, and 14 bases separated the two germline ends. This CDR3 contains 16 residues.